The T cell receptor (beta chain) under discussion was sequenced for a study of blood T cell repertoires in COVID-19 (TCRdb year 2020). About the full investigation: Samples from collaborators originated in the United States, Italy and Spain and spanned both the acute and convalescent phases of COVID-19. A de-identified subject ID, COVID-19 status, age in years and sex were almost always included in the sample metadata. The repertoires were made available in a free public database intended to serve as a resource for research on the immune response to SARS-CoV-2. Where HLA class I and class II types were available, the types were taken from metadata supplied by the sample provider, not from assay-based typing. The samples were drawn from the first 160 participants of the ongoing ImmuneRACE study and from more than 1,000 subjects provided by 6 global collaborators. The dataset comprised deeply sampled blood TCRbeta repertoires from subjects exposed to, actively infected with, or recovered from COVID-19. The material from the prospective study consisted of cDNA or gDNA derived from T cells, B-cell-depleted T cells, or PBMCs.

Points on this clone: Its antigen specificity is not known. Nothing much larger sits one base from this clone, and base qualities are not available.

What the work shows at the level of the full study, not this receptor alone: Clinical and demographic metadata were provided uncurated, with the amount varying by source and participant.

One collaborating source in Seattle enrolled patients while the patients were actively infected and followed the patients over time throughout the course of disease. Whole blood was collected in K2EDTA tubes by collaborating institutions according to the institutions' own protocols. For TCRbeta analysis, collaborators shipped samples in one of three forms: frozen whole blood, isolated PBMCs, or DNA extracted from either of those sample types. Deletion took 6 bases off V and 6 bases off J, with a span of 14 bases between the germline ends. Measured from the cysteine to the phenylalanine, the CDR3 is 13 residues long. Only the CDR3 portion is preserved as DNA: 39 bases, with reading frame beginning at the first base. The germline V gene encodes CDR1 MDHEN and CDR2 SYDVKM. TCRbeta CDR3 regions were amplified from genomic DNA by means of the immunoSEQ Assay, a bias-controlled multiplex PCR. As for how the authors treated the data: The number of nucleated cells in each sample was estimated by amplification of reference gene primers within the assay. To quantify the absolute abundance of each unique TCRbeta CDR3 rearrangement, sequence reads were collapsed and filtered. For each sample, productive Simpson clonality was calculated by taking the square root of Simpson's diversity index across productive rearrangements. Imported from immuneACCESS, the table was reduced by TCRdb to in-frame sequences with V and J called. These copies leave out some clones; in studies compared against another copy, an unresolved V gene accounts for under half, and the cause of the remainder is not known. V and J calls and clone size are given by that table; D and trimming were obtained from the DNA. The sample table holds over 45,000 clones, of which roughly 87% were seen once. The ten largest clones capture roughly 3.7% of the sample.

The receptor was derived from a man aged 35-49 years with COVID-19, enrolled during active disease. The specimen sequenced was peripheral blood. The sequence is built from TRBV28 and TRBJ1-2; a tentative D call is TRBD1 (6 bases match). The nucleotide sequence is TGTGCCAGCAGATCCGGGGGGGCCCATGGCTACACCTTC. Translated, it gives CASRSGGAHGYTF.